The T cell receptor beta chain under discussion was sequenced for a study of cytomegalovirus exposure and HLA in healthy donors. Germline V gene data show CDR1 as MDHEN and CDR2 as SYDVKM. This CDR3 is built from 13 residues. V shed 10 bases, J shed 5 bases, and the junction held 5 bases outside the gene matches. Worth noting for this clone: As yet, its antigen is unknown.

General study results and limits: The analysis excluded some indistinguishable V segments, including TRBV6-2 and TRBV6-3. Sequencing depth across donors, presence/absence analyses assumed, was roughly uniform.

PCR involved 60 Vbeta and 13 Jbeta primers. TCRdb's table, derived via immunoSEQ multiplex PCR, lists solely in-frame clones and lacks some. This sample has about 130,000 clones; approximately 70% occur once, and the top ten carry 1.5% to 2%. The chain employs TRBV28 and TRBJ2-5; 12 nucleotides align to TRBD1. The sequence was obtained from a human donor in good health. What was sequenced was PBMCs. The CDR3 loop reads CATWDRGRETQYF. Here the CDR3 DNA reads TGTGCCACCTGGGACAGGGGGCGGGAGACCCAGTACTTC.